This paragraph covers one TCR beta chain sequence. Its antigen is not identified. Trimming removed 5 bases from V and 2 bases from J, with 19 bases in between. CDR3 length: 16 amino acids. Germline V gene lookup returns CDR1 LNHDA and CDR2 SQIVND (reference sequence). PBMCs were derived from about 9.1 ml fresh peripheral blood. This sample is part of a study of T cells in Graves' hyperthyroidism and ophthalmopathy. General observations from the study: Most clonotypes that expanded in the thyroid above 0.001 also showed up in blood. Stable hyperthyroidism was separated from ophthalmopathy by a model based on 13 V-J features.

Amplification of TCR beta CDR3 regions used RNA as the template. RT-PCR in the first round (using the HTBI primer set) targeted the TCR CDR3. One entry per CDR3 protein, called by TCRdb with MiXCR from the multiplex PCR reads. Of hundreds of thousands of distinct CDR3 sequences detected, over 12% appear once; the ten largest clones hold approximately 4.2%. The specimen sequenced was blood. The clonotype comes from a woman aged 35 to 49 with Graves' ophthalmopathy. This chain links TRBV19 with TRBJ2-7; no clear D. The CDR3 reads CASSSAGSINPYEQYF. CDR3 nucleotides: TGTGCCAGTAGTTCCGCAGGATCTATCAACCCCTACGAGCAGTACTTC.